This T cell receptor (beta chain) was identified during a study of cytomegalovirus exposure and HLA in healthy donors. Study-level points and caveats: As was reported, the classifier diagnosed cytomegalovirus status with high specificity and sensitivity.

Amplification used 60 Vbeta primers and 13 Jbeta primers. Study processing details: Approximately 78 million unique TCR beta chains, around 11 million of them shared, were counted by a later analysis. This table comes from immunoSEQ multiplex PCR, and its TCRdb copy is limited to in-frame clones, with some not included. The V and J calls and clone size are taken from that table; D and trimming were inferred from the DNA. The sample records roughly 170,000 clones, about four fifths being singletons. For this clone: Its specificity is not known.

The CDR3 consists of 17 residues. Germline CDR1 is SGHRS and CDR2 is YFSETQ. V gave up 4 bases and J gave up 1 base; unmatched junction bases: 6. The chain has TRBV5-1 and TRBJ2-1; 12 bases map to TRBD2. The sequence was collected from a woman aged 18-29 years in good health and CMV-seronegative. Sequenced input: PBMCs. CDR3 nucleotide sequence: TGCGCCAGCAGCCCCCGGACTAGCGGGATGTCCTACAATGAGCAGTTCTTC. It translates to CASSPRTSGMSYNEQFF.